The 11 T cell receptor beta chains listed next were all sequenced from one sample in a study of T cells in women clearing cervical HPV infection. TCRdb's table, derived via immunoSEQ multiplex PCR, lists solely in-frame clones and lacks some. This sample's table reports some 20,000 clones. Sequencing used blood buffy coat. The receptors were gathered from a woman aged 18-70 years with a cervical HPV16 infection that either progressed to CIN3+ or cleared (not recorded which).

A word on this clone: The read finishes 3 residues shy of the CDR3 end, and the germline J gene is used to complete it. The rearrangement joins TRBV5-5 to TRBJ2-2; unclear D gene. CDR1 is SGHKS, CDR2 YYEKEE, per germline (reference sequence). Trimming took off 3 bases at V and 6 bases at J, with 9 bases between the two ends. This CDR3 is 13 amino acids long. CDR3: CASSSHYPGELFF. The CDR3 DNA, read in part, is TGTGCCAGCAGCTCTCACTATCCCGGGGAG.

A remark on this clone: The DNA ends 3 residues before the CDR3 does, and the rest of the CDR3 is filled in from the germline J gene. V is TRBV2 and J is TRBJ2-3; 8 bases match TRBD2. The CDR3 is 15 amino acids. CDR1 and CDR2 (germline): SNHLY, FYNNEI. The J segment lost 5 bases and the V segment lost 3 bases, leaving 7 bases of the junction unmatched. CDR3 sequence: CASSDPGGAKDTQYF. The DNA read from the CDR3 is TGTGCCAGCAGTGATCCCGGGGGGGCTAAAGATACG.

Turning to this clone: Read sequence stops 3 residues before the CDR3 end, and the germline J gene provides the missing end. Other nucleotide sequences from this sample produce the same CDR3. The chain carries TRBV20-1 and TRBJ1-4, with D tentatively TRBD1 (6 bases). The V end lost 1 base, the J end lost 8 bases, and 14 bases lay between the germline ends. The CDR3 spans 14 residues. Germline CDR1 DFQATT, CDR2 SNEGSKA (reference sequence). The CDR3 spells CSARVGGAGEKLFF. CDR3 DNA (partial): TGCAGTGCTAGAGTAGGGGGGGCCGGAGAAAAA.

The covered CDR3 bases are TGCGCCAGCAGCTTGGTCAGCGCCCTGCGTGAAGAGACC. Its protein product is CASSLVSALREET. The whole CDR3 sequence is CASSLVSALREETQYF. The rearrangement joins TRBV5-1 to TRBJ2-5; D gene unclear. The read comes to an end 3 residues before the CDR3 does, leaving the germline J gene to fill in the end. This CDR3 has 16 residues. CDR1 is SGHRS, CDR2 YFSETQ, per germline. Trimming cost V 0 bases and J 3 bases, with 15 bases left between them.

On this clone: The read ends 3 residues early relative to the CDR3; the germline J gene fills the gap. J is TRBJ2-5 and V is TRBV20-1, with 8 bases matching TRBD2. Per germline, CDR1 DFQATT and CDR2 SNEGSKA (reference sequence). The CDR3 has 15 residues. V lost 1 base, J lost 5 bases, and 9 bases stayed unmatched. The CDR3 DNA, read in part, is TGCAGTGCTAGAGTGATCGCGGGGGGTCATGAGACC. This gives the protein CSARVIAGGHET. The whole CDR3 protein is CSARVIAGGHETQYF.

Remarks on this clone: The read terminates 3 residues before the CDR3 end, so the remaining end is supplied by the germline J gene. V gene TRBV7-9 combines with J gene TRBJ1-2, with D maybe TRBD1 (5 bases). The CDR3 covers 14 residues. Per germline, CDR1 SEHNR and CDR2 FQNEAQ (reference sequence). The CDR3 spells CASSFPGYKEAYTF. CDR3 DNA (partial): TGTGCCAGCAGCTTCCCAGGGTATAAAGAGGCC.

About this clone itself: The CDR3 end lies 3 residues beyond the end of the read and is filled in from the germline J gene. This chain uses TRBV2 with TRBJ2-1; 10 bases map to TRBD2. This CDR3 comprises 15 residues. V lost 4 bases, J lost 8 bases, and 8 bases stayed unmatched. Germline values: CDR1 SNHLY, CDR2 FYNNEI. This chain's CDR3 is CASSGLAGGGDEQFF. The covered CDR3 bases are TGTGCCAGCAGTGGCTTAGCGGGGGGCGGGGATGAG.

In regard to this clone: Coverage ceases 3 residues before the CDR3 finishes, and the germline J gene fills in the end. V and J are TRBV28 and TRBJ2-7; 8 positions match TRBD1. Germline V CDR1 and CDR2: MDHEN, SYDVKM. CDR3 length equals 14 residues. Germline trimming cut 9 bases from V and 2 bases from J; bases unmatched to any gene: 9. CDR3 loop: CASNGQGKAYEQYF. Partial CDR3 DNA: TGTGCCAGTAACGGACAGGGTAAAGCCTACGAG.

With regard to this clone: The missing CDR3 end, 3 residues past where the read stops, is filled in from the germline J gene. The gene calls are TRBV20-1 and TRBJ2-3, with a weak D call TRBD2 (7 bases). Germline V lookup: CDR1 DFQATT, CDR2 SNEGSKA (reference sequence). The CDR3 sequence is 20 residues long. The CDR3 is CSARDLTGGAAWVPQETQYF. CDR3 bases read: TGCAGTGCTAGAGATCTCACGGGGGGCGCGGCCTGGGTACCCCAAGAGACG.

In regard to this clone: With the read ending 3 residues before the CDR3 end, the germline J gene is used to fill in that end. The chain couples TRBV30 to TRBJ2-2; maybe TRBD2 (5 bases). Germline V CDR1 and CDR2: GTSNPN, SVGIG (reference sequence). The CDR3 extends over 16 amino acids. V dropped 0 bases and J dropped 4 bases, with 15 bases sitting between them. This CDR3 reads CAWSVVGKRVTGELFF. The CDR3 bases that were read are TGTGCCTGGAGTGTAGTGGGCAAGAGGGTCACCGGGGAG.

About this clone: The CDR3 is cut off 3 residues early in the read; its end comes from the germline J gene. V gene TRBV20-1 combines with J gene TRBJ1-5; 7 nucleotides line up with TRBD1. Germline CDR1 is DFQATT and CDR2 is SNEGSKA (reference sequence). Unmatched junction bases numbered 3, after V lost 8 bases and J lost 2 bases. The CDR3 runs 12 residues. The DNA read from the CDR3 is TGCAGTACCGGGACAGGCAATCAGCCC. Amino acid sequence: CSTGTGNQP. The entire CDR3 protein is CSTGTGNQPQHF.